The 23 T cell receptor beta chains reported below all come from one sample, sequenced in a study of blood T cells in healthy people across ages. It was with a sample-barcoded 5' primer and a J-beta primer mix that a second PCR of about 6 to 12 cycles was run. TCRdb independently ran MiXCR on the 5' RACE reads; one entry per CDR3 protein. Found here are around 940,000 distinct CDR3 sequences, just over 50% of them singletons; the top ten hold around 21%. The sequencing input was blood. These receptors were taken from a woman aged 60 to 75 in good health.

This clonotype was observed many times. V usage is TRBV29-1 and J usage is TRBJ2-3; 8 positions match TRBD2. This CDR3 region has 16 residues. The V gene end was trimmed by 2 bases and the J gene end by 4 bases; junction bases not matched to a gene: 11. The germline gives CDR1 SQVTM, CDR2 ANQGSEA. The DNA of the CDR3 is TGCAGCGTTGAATTCCAGTCGGGAGGGAGGGCAGATACGCAGTATTTT. Translation gives CSVEFQSGGRADTQYF.

The V call is TRBV6-2 or TRBV6-3, the J call TRBJ2-5; D is ambiguous. The CDR3 loop spans 14 amino acids. Germline V CDR1 and CDR2: MNHEY, SVGEGT. Trimming cost V 2 bases and J 2 bases, with 9 bases left between them. For the CDR3, the DNA is TGTGCCAGCAGTTACAATAGGCAGCAAGAGACCCAGTACTTC. It specifies CASSYNRQQETQYF.

The V gene is TRBV28, the J gene TRBJ1-2, with D uncertain. V shed 4 bases and J shed 4 bases, with 13 bases lying between them. CDR1 and CDR2 (germline): MDHEN, SYDVKM. The CDR3 covers 14 residues. The CDR3 here is CASSCHGQTYGYTF. As DNA, the CDR3 is TGTGCCAGCAGTTGCCACGGGCAAACCTATGGCTACACCTTC.

The chain is built from TRBV20-1 and TRBJ2-7, with 10 positions matching TRBD2. The DNA end is a closer match to TRBJ2-4, so the J assignment may be wrong. This CDR3 has 12 amino acids. Germline CDR1 is DFQATT and CDR2 is SNEGSKA (reference sequence). The CDR3 coding sequence is TGCAGTGCGGAAGTAGCGGGGGGCATTCAGTACTTC. This translates into CSAEVAGGIQYF.

V is TRBV25-1 and J is TRBJ2-3; no definite D call. V was cut by 3 bases and J by 2 bases, with 18 bases left in between. CDR3 length equals 17 residues. Germline CDR1 MGHDK, CDR2 SYGVNS. This CDR3 reads CASSELGKQSSTDTQYF. CDR3 sequence (DNA): TGTGCCAGCAGTGAGCTTGGGAAGCAGTCGTCCACAGATACGCAGTATTTT.

The chain links TRBV29-1 to TRBJ2-3; no definite D call. Germline V lookup: CDR1 SQVTM, CDR2 ANQGSEA. Trimming cost V 7 bases and J 3 bases, with 8 bases left between them. This CDR3 spans 11 amino acids. CDR3 bases: TGCAGCGACTTTAGGACAGATACGCAGTATTTT. It is translated as CSDFRTDTQYF.

The rearrangement uses TRBV20-1 and TRBJ1-5, with D possibly matching TRBD1 (5 bases). V gave up 5 bases and J gave up 2 bases, with 10 bases separating them. Germline lookup yields CDR1 DFQATT and CDR2 SNEGSKA (reference sequence). The CDR3 contains 13 residues. CDR3 sequence: CSAAGWGNQPQHF. DNA for the CDR3: TGCAGTGCTGCAGGGTGGGGCAATCAGCCCCAGCATTTT.

This clonotype was detected many times. The CDR3 loop is CASSPQGGVGYNEQFF. The CDR3 region has the DNA TGCGCCAGCAGCCCTCAGGGGGGAGTGGGTTACAATGAGCAGTTCTTC. V usage is TRBV5-1 and J usage is TRBJ2-1; D is perhaps TRBD1 (7 bases). V lost 4 bases and J lost 4, with 18 bases in between. The length of the CDR3 is 16 residues. Germline CDR1 SGHRS, CDR2 YFSETQ.

The V call is TRBV12-3 or TRBV12-4, the J call TRBJ2-1, with a possible D match to TRBD2 (5 bases). Trimming shortened V by 5 bases and J by 3 bases, and 17 bases separated the two germline ends. The CDR3 runs 16 residues. CDR3 loop: CASSNLGNSVYNEQFF. The CDR3, as DNA: TGTGCCAGCAGTAACCTCGGGAACTCGGTCTACAATGAGCAGTTCTTC.

The V and J genes are TRBV20-1 and TRBJ2-7, with D uncertain. V gave up 1 base and J gave up 3 bases, with 13 bases separating them. Germline assignment: CDR1 DFQATT and CDR2 SNEGSKA (reference sequence). The CDR3 covers 14 residues. CDR3 region: CSARVARFRYEQYF. CDR3 DNA sequence: TGCAGTGCTAGAGTGGCTAGGTTTCGCTACGAGCAGTACTTC.

Notes on this clonotype: This CDR3 is missing its conserved last phenylalanine or tryptophan, likely due to a read error. This chain joins TRBV7-2 and TRBJ2-3; a weak D match, TRBD2 (5 bases). Germline loops: CDR1 SGHTA, CDR2 FQGNSA. The length of the CDR3 is 14 residues. V was cut by 6 bases and J by 0 bases, with 10 bases left in between. The CDR3 protein is CASRSGGSTDTQYL. As DNA, the CDR3 is TGTGCCAGCAGGTCGGGCGGGAGCACAGATACGCAGTATCTT.

The chain employs TRBV29-1 and TRBJ2-5; a weak D match, TRBD2 (6 bases). The end of the DNA is better explained by TRBJ2-7, so the J call may be wrong. Germline V gene lookup returns CDR1 SQVTM and CDR2 ANQGSEA. This CDR3 is 13 amino acids long. The CDR3 bases are TGCAGCGTTGAAAGTGGAGGGGTGGGCGAGCAGTACTTC. Translation gives CSVESGGVGEQYF.

This sequence joins TRBV29-1 and TRBJ2-7; 7 bases agree with TRBD1. J was trimmed by 5 bases and V by 4 bases; bases with no gene match: 8. This CDR3 spans 13 amino acids. Germline CDR1 and CDR2: SQVTM and ANQGSEA. The CDR3 nucleotides read TGCAGCGTTGTCGAGACAGGGATCCACGAGCAGTACTTC. Its protein is CSVVETGIHEQYF.

The V and J genes are TRBV4-1 and TRBJ1-1; D call uncertain. The CDR3 spans 15 residues. Deletions cut 0 bases from V and 4 bases from J, with 12 bases between. Germline V gives CDR1 MGHRA, CDR2 YSYEKL. The CDR3 DNA reads TGCGCCAGCAGCCAAGAAAACCTAGGAACCACTGAAGCTTTCTTT. Translated, it gives CASSQENLGTTEAFF.

V gene TRBV15 combines with J gene TRBJ2-5; tentatively, D is TRBD1 (5 bases). V was clipped by 5 bases and J by 2 bases, with 6 bases between them. Germline CDR1 is LNHNV and CDR2 is YYDKDF (reference sequence). The length of the CDR3 is 12 residues. The DNA for the CDR3 is TGTGCCACCAGCGACAGACAAGAGACCCAGTACTTC. Protein product: CATSDRQETQYF. Using reference TRBV15 and TRBJ2-5 for the parts outside the CDR3, the full variable domain is DAMVIQNPRYQVTQFGKPVTLSCSQTLNHNVMYWYQQKSSQAPKLLFHYYDKDFNNEADTPDNFQSRRPNTSFCFLDIRSPGLGDTAMYLCATSDRQETQYFGPGTRLLVL.

The table lists this clonotype with a count of one. The V call is TRBV5-1, the J call TRBJ2-1; D gene unclear. There are 12 residues in the CDR3. The germline V gene encodes CDR1 SGHRS and CDR2 YFSETQ. Trimming pared 0 bases from V and 6 bases from J, leaving 4 bases between. CDR3: CASSLDFNEQFF. The CDR3 DNA reads TGCGCCAGCAGCTTGGATTTCAATGAGCAGTTCTTC.

The chain combines TRBV7-9 with TRBJ2-3; 8 bases are shared with TRBD1. Germline loops: CDR1 SEHNR, CDR2 FQNEAQ (reference sequence). This CDR3 is built from 12 residues. With 5 bases clipped from V and 14 bases from J, the junction kept 9 bases outside the gene matches. The CDR3 here is CASSRQGRFVYF. The DNA for the CDR3 is TGTGCCAGCAGCCGACAGGGGCGGTTCGTGTATTTT.

V gene TRBV29-1 combines with J gene TRBJ2-5; perhaps TRBD1 as D (8 bases). In germline, CDR1 is SQVTM, CDR2 ANQGSEA. The length of the CDR3 is 14 residues. Trimming left V 5 bases short and J 0 bases short, with 13 bases between. Here the CDR3 DNA reads TGCAGCGTTACAGGGGGGGACTACCAAGAGACCCAGTACTTC. Protein product: CSVTGGDYQETQYF.

The chain combines TRBV4-3 with TRBJ2-1; D not resolved. This CDR3 spans 14 amino acids. CDR1 and CDR2 from the germline V gene are LGHNA and YSLEER. Deletions cut 0 bases from V and 4 bases from J, with 7 bases between. CDR3 loop: CASSQDGLYNEQFF. In DNA form, the CDR3 reads TGCGCCAGCAGCCAAGACGGGCTATACAATGAGCAGTTCTTC.

This clonotype was counted only a few times. The V call is TRBV7-7, the J call TRBJ1-5; D ambiguous. CDR3 length: 15 residues. Germline assignment: CDR1 SSHAT and CDR2 FNYEAQ (reference sequence). Trimming removed 1 base from V and 2 bases from J, with 9 bases in between. The CDR3 sequence: CASSLGRDGNQPQHF. The DNA for the CDR3 is TGTGCCAGCAGCTTAGGGAGGGATGGCAATCAGCCCCAGCATTTT.

The rearrangement joins TRBV6-6 to TRBJ1-1, with D tentatively TRBD1 (6 bases). Per germline, CDR1 MNHNY and CDR2 SVGAGI (reference sequence). The CDR3 runs to 15 residues. The V end lost 5 bases, the J end lost 0 bases, and 13 bases lay between the germline ends. This CDR3 reads CASSTGQSMNTEAFF. The CDR3, as DNA: TGTGCCAGCAGTACCGGACAGTCAATGAACACTGAAGCTTTCTTT.

The chain couples TRBV6-6 to TRBJ2-7; D not certain. CDR1 is MNHNY, CDR2 SVGAGI, per germline (reference sequence). CDR3 length: 12 residues. Deletions cut 4 bases from V and 5 bases from J, with 9 bases between. The CDR3 sequence is CASSFDIHEQYF. In nucleotides, the CDR3 is TGTGCCAGCAGTTTTGACATCCACGAGCAGTACTTC.

V gene TRBV3-1 combines with J gene TRBJ1-2, with D possibly TRBD1 on 6 matching bases. Germline CDR1 LGHDT, CDR2 YNNKEL (reference sequence). Trimming took 0 bases from V and 9 from J, leaving 17 bases between them. This CDR3 contains 15 residues. CDR3 loop: CASSQDRFRQVRYTF. The CDR3 nucleotides read TGTGCCAGCAGCCAAGATCGGTTCCGACAGGTCCGCTACACCTTC.